Below are 15 T cell receptor beta chains sequenced from a single sample in a study of CD8+CD57+ T cells in acquired aplastic anemia. Patients picked for sequencing had shown CD8+CD57+ cell expansion detected by flow cytometry. Genomic DNA provided the template from which TCR beta VDJ and CDR3 profiles were obtained. From the reads, TCRdb called clonotypes with MiXCR, one entry per CDR3 protein. The sample consists of more than 150,000 distinct CDR3 sequences, approximately 48% of them appearing once. Sequencing was performed on sorted CD4+, CD8+, or CD8+CD57+ T cells (not recorded which) from PBMCs. The receptors were sampled from a human donor with aplastic anemia.

This clonotype was recorded at least ten times. The chain recombines TRBV29-1 with TRBJ2-7, with TRBD2 matching 8 bases. The CDR3 is made up of 13 amino acids. Germline V gene lookup returns CDR1 SQVTM and CDR2 ANQGSEA. V shed 6 bases, J shed 6 bases, and the junction held 10 bases outside the gene matches. Here the CDR3 DNA reads TGCAGCGTGGACGGGGGGGGGGGGGCCGAGCAGTACTTC. The encoded protein is CSVDGGGGAEQYF.

The gene calls are TRBV24-1 and TRBJ2-3; 8 positions match TRBD2. CDR1 is KGHDR, CDR2 SFDVKD, per germline. The CDR3 has 14 amino acids. Trimming cost V 6 bases and J 2 bases; bases outside gene matches: 3. CDR3 in amino acids: CATSSGGTTDTQYF. As DNA, the CDR3 is TGTGCCACCAGTAGCGGGGGTACCACAGATACGCAGTATTTT.

The V and J genes are TRBV7-9 and TRBJ2-3; unclear D gene. The V and J ends lost 4 bases and 5 bases respectively, with 7 bases between them. The germline CDR1 and CDR2 sequences are SEHNR and FQNEAQ (reference sequence). The CDR3 consists of 12 residues. The CDR3 sequence is CASSSFIDTQYF. Here the CDR3 DNA reads TGTGCCAGCAGCTCGTTTATAGATACGCAGTATTTT.

This chain uses TRBV2 with TRBJ1-6; 9 nucleotides match TRBD1. CDR1 and CDR2 from the germline V gene are SNHLY and FYNNEI. With 8 bases clipped from V and 7 bases from J, the junction kept 9 bases outside the gene matches. The CDR3 sequence is 15 residues long. CDR3 bases: TGTGCCAGCCTTGGGACAGGGCAGGAGAATTCACCCCTCCACTTT. This translates into CASLGTGQENSPLHF.

This clonotype was found many times. V and J are TRBV6-1 and TRBJ1-4, with D hard to call. The CDR3 has 12 residues. Germline CDR1 reads MNHNS; CDR2 reads SASEGT. With 6 bases removed from V and 5 bases from J, the gap between germline ends came to 7 bases. DNA for the CDR3: TGTGCCAGCAGGCGGCCCAATGAAAAACTGTTTTTT. Translating it yields CASRRPNEKLFF.

The chain couples TRBV24-1 to TRBJ1-1; maybe TRBD1 (5 bases). V was trimmed by 3 bases and J by 4 bases, leaving 14 bases between them. The CDR3 totals 15 residues. CDR1 and CDR2 (germline): KGHDR, SFDVKD. The CDR3 loop reads CATSDPRQGSTEAFF. CDR3 in DNA: TGTGCCACCAGTGATCCGCGCCAGGGTAGCACTGAAGCTTTCTTT.

This clonotype appeared many times. The V gene is TRBV7-9, the J gene TRBJ1-1; tentative D call: TRBD1 (6 bases). From germline, CDR1 is SEHNR and CDR2 FQNEAQ (reference sequence). The CDR3 is 13 amino acids. V lost 10 bases to trimming and J lost 3 bases, with 15 bases between them. CDR3 protein: CAIRPGAYTEAFF. The CDR3 DNA sequence: TGTGCCATCAGACCGGGGGCGTACACTGAAGCTTTCTTT.

The genes are TRBV19 and TRBJ1-6; D possibly corresponds to TRBD1 (5 bases). V was cut by 3 bases and J by 8 bases, with 8 bases left in between. Germline CDR1 reads LNHDA; CDR2 reads SQIVND (reference sequence). The CDR3 spans 13 residues. CDR3 loop: CASSIGAYSPLHF. The CDR3 region has the DNA TGTGCCAGTAGTATTGGGGCTTATTCACCCCTCCACTTT.

The V and J genes are TRBV18 and TRBJ1-2; a possible D gene is TRBD1 (5 bases). The CDR3 has 15 residues. Germline V gives CDR1 KGHSH, CDR2 LQKENI. V was pared by 1 base and J by 4 bases, with 13 bases between. CDR3: CASSPRAGTGYGYTF. The CDR3 DNA reads TGTGCCAGCTCACCACGGGCCGGGACTGGCTATGGCTACACCTTC.

The CDR3 DNA follows: TGCAGCGTTACCGGGGATAGCAATCAGCCCCAGCATTTT. Translated, it gives CSVTGDSNQPQHF. V and J are TRBV29-1 and TRBJ1-5; no definite D call. The CDR3 has 13 residues. From germline, CDR1 is SQVTM and CDR2 ANQGSEA. V was clipped by 5 bases and J by 0 bases, with 8 bases between them.

The chain couples TRBV9 to TRBJ2-2; 8 nucleotides line up with TRBD1. After removal of 5 bases from V and 0 bases from J, the junction contained 3 bases not matched to a gene. Germline loops: CDR1 SGDLS, CDR2 YYNGEE. The CDR3 has 15 residues. In DNA, the CDR3 is TGTGCCAGCAGTTGGGACAGGACGAACACCGGGGAGCTGTTTTTT. Translation: CASSWDRTNTGELFF. Using reference TRBV9 and TRBJ2-2 for the parts outside the CDR3, the full variable domain is DSGVTQTPKHLITATGQRVTLRCSPRSGDLSVYWYQQSLDQGLQFLIQYYNGEERAKGNILERFSAQQFPDLHSELNLSSLELGDSALYFCASSWDRTNTGELFFGEGSRLTVL.

The rearrangement links TRBV10-3 to TRBJ1-2; TRBD1 matches 9 bases. With 4 bases clipped from V and 3 bases from J, the junction kept 9 bases outside the gene matches. The CDR3 consists of 16 residues. Germline lookup yields CDR1 ENHRY and CDR2 SYGVKD. DNA of the CDR3: TGTGCCATCAGTGCAGTAGGGACAGGGATAGACTATGGCTACACCTTC. Translation: CAISAVGTGIDYGYTF.

This CDR3 is CASSPFNGAHLGYTF. CDR3 DNA sequence: TGTGCCAGCAGCCCGTTCAACGGGGCGCATCTTGGCTACACCTTC. The chain recombines TRBV5-6 with TRBJ1-2, with D perhaps TRBD1 (5 bases). This CDR3 region has 15 residues. In germline, CDR1 is SGHDT, CDR2 YYEEEE. Trimming cost V 4 bases and J 7 bases, with 20 bases left between them. The variable domain in full, with the rest retrieved from reference TRBV5-6 and TRBJ1-2, is DAGVTQSPTHLIKTRGQQVTLRCSPKSGHDTVSWYQQALGQGPQFIFQYYEEEERQRGNFPDRFSGHQFPNYSSELNVNALLLGDSALYLCASSPFNGAHLGYTFGSGTRLTVV.

In DNA, the CDR3 is TGTGCCACCAGTAATACGATCCGTGGCCCTGCGAACACCGGGGAGCTGTTTTTT. Encoded protein: CATSNTIRGPANTGELFF. The rearrangement uses TRBV15 and TRBJ2-2; D remains ambiguous. CDR1 and CDR2 from the germline V gene are LNHNV and YYDKDF (reference sequence). The CDR3 is made up of 18 amino acids. Between the trimmed V and J ends, which lost 6 bases and 0 bases, there was a span of 20 bases.

The rearrangement joins TRBV25-1 to TRBJ1-1; unclear D gene. The CDR3 totals 13 residues. The germline gives CDR1 MGHDK, CDR2 SYGVNS. Trimming pared 5 bases from V and 3 bases from J, leaving 10 bases between. CDR3 in amino acids: CASSLGWDTEAFF. The CDR3 nucleotides read TGTGCCAGCAGTTTAGGTTGGGACACTGAAGCTTTCTTT. Full variable domain (remainder filled in from reference TRBV25-1 and TRBJ1-1): EADIYQTPRYLVIGTGKKITLECSQTMGHDKMYWYQQDPGMELHLIHYSYGVNSTEKGDLSSESTVSRIRTEHFPLTLESARPSHTSQYLCASSLGWDTEAFFGQGTRLTVV.